One sample yielded the 28 T cell receptor beta chains listed below, sequenced in a study of cytomegalovirus exposure and HLA in healthy donors. PCR employed 60 Vbeta and 13 Jbeta primers. Generated by immunoSEQ multiplex PCR, the TCRdb table keeps only in-frame clones and is missing some. The sample lists around 130,000 clones; roughly 79% were seen once. The sequenced material came from PBMCs. The source is a woman aged 45-59 years in good health and CMV-seronegative.

This chain connects TRBV6-1 to TRBJ2-7, with 8 bases aligning to TRBD2. V lost 4 bases and J lost 7; bases outside the gene matches: 12. This CDR3 region has 15 residues. From germline, CDR1 is MNHNS and CDR2 SASEGT. The CDR3 sequence: CASSVDPGRAGEQYV. CDR3 sequence (DNA): TGTGCCAGCAGTGTAGATCCCGGGAGGGCCGGTGAGCAGTACGTC.

The genes are TRBV7-9 and TRBJ2-5; D gene unclear. The end of the DNA aligns better with TRBJ2-7, so the J call may be wrong. The CDR3 covers 12 residues. Germline CDR1 and CDR2: SEHNR and FQNEAQ (reference sequence). In DNA, the CDR3 is TGTGCCAGCAGCTTAGGGAGTGACGAGCAGTACTTC. This gives the protein CASSLGSDEQYF.

In its sample, this clone was seen once. The V call is TRBV7-2, the J call TRBJ2-7; 7 bases are a match to TRBD2. The CDR3 contains 17 residues. The germline gives CDR1 SGHTA, CDR2 FQGNSA. Trimming removed 1 base from V and 3 bases from J; junction bases left unmatched: 12. CDR3 region: CASSLGLAAFGNYEQYV. The CDR3 DNA sequence: TGTGCCAGCAGCTTAGGGCTAGCGGCGTTTGGGAACTACGAGCAGTACGTC.

V usage is TRBV2 and J usage is TRBJ2-6; D is unclear. Germline CDR1 and CDR2: SNHLY and FYNNEI. Deletions cut 6 bases from V and 0 bases from J, with 6 bases between. The CDR3 consists of 14 residues. CDR3 in DNA: TGTGCCAGCAGCCGACACTCTGGGGCCAACGTCCTGACTTTC. This encodes CASSRHSGANVLTF.

V is TRBV6-4 and J is TRBJ2-2; perhaps TRBD1 as D (5 bases). The CDR3 covers 15 residues. V shed 5 bases and J shed 2 bases, with 12 bases lying between them. Germline CDR1 and CDR2: MRHNA and SNTAGT. The CDR3 nucleotides are TGTGCCAGCAGTCCGACGACAGAAAACACCGGGGAGCTGTTTTTT. It translates to CASSPTTENTGELFF.

V gene TRBV6-1 combines with J gene TRBJ1-2; 8 bases match TRBD1. The length of the CDR3 is 17 residues. Looked up from germline, CDR1 is MNHNS and CDR2 is SASEGT. V lost 2 bases and J lost 4; bases outside the gene matches: 12. CDR3 sequence reads: CASSEFSGGRKRYGYTF. In nucleotides, the CDR3 is TGTGCCAGCAGTGAATTCTCAGGGGGCCGAAAGCGCTATGGCTACACCTTC.

J is TRBJ2-2 and V is TRBV30; no clear D gene. The germline gives CDR1 GTSNPN, CDR2 SVGIG (reference sequence). The CDR3 runs 14 residues. With 2 bases removed from V and 3 bases from J, the gap between germline ends came to 10 bases. The CDR3 spells CAWSTRRYTGELFF. In nucleotides, the CDR3 is TGTGCCTGGAGTACGCGGCGGTACACCGGGGAGCTGTTTTTT.

The chain joins TRBV5-6 to TRBJ1-1; D call uncertain. Germline CDR1 is SGHDT and CDR2 is YYEEEE. CDR3 length equals 15 residues. Trimming cost V 2 bases and J 1 base, with 12 bases left between them. Written as DNA, the CDR3 is TGTGCCAGCAGCTTACCCACTGGGCAGAACACTGAAGCTTTCTTT. Amino acid sequence: CASSLPTGQNTEAFF.

The chain employs TRBV14 and TRBJ2-1, with 7 bases matching TRBD2. From germline, CDR1 is SGHDN and CDR2 FVKESK. V was clipped by 2 bases and J by 10 bases; unmatched bases: 5. CDR3 length: 13 amino acids. CDR3 protein: CASSQTGGSEQFF. Here the CDR3 DNA reads TGTGCCAGCAGCCAAACGGGCGGGAGCGAGCAGTTCTTC.

This clone was seen a single time. The genes are TRBV6-1 and TRBJ1-5, with a possible D match to TRBD1 (5 bases). Germline assignment: CDR1 MNHNS and CDR2 SASEGT. There are 14 residues in the CDR3. V shed 5 bases and J shed 0 bases, with 8 bases lying between them. The CDR3 spells CASSRQISNQPQHF. CDR3 sequence (DNA): TGTGCCAGCAGTCGACAGATTAGCAATCAGCCCCAGCATTTT.

The genes are TRBV5-4 and TRBJ1-1; D is unresolved. V was clipped by 1 base and J by 5 bases, with 6 bases between them. The CDR3 is 12 residues long. Looked up from germline, CDR1 is SGHNT and CDR2 is YYREEE (reference sequence). The CDR3 nucleotides are TGTGCCAGCAGCTTGTTTTCTACTGAAGCTTTCTTT. This encodes CASSLFSTEAFF.

The V gene is TRBV9, the J gene TRBJ2-3; 11 bases fit TRBD2. Germline CDR1 reads SGDLS; CDR2 reads YYNGEE. V lost 4 bases to trimming and J lost 2 bases; unmatched junction nucleotides: 3. This CDR3 is built from 15 residues. The CDR3 DNA sequence: TGTGCCAGCAGCAGGGGACTAGCGGCCACAGATACGCAGTATTTT. Protein: CASSRGLAATDTQYF.

CDR3 in DNA: TGTGCCAGTAGTAACCGGGACAGGGTAATCCTGCCTTATGGCTACACCTTC. Residues: CASSNRDRVILPYGYTF. This chain joins TRBV19 and TRBJ1-2, with 9 bases fitting TRBD1. V was clipped by 4 bases and J by 5 bases; unmatched bases: 14. CDR3 length equals 17 residues. Germline V gene data show CDR1 as LNHDA and CDR2 as SQIVND (reference sequence).

The chain recombines TRBV5-4 with TRBJ1-1; no reliable D call. CDR1 SGHNT and CDR2 YYREEE come from the germline V gene (reference sequence). The CDR3 is 13 residues long. V lost 3 bases to trimming and J lost 0 bases, with 6 bases between them. CDR3 bases: TGTGCCAGCAGCTGGGAGCTGAACACTGAAGCTTTCTTT. It encodes CASSWELNTEAFF.

This clone was observed a single time. The chain recombines TRBV11-3 with TRBJ2-1; 8 bases fit TRBD1. Germline V CDR1 and CDR2: SGHNT, YENEEA. CDR3 size: 19 residues. With V trimmed by 3 bases and J by 4 bases, 17 bases remained unmatched. CDR3 DNA sequence: TGTGCCAGCAGCTTCCTGGACAGGGCCCAACTTTCATATTACAATGAGCAGTTCTTC. Encoded protein: CASSFLDRAQLSYYNEQFF. Combining the CDR3 with reference TRBV11-3 and TRBJ2-1 gives the whole variable domain EAGVVQSPRYKIIEKKQPVAFWCNPISGHNTLYWYLQNLGQGPELLIRYENEEAVDDSQLPKDRFSAERLKGVDSTLKIQPAELGDSAVYLCASSFLDRAQLSYYNEQFFGPGTRLTVL.

This clone appeared a few times. Mismatch with germline at one junction end may stem from a read error. V gene TRBV7-7 combines with J gene TRBJ2-5, with TRBD2 identical over 12 bases. The CDR3 is made up of 18 amino acids. Germline V gene lookup returns CDR1 SSHAT and CDR2 FNYEAQ (reference sequence). Here the CDR3 DNA reads TGTGCTAGCAGCCACGGACTAGCGGGAAGGTCGGGGCAAGAGACCCAGTACTTC. It yields the protein CASSHGLAGRSGQETQYF.

The chain uses TRBV7-9 and TRBJ1-1; possible D gene TRBD1, 5 bases. Trimming pared 4 bases from V and 6 bases from J, leaving 12 bases between. This CDR3 comprises 13 residues. The germline V gene encodes CDR1 SEHNR and CDR2 FQNEAQ (reference sequence). The DNA of the CDR3 is TGTGCCAGCAGCTCCGGATCGGGGGCTGAAGCTTTCTTT. This sequence encodes CASSSGSGAEAFF.

The CDR3, as DNA: TGTGCCAGAAGCCTCGACCCCCACCGGGACAGAAATTCACCCCTCCACTTT. Protein product: CARSLDPHRDRNSPLHF. This rearrangement joins TRBV5-3 to TRBJ1-6; 7 bases line up with TRBD1. TRBV5-3 is flagged as an ORF with uncertain function. Trimming took 4 bases from V and 7 from J; bases not matched to a gene: 14. This CDR3 comprises 17 residues.

This chain uses TRBV4-1 with TRBJ2-3; a possible D gene is TRBD1 (6 bases). The ends were cut back, 4 bases at V and 0 bases at J, with 14 bases in the middle. This CDR3 contains 16 residues. Germline loops: CDR1 MGHRA, CDR2 YSYEKL. DNA for the CDR3: TGCGCCAGCAGCCTCACAGGTGGACAGAGCACAGATACGCAGTATTTT. Its protein product is CASSLTGGQSTDTQYF.

The gene calls are TRBV7-2 and TRBJ2-1; 7 bases agree with TRBD2. This CDR3 has 15 residues. The V and J ends lost 3 bases and 8 bases, in that order; junction bases with no gene match: 10. Germline CDR1 SGHTA, CDR2 FQGNSA. In nucleotides, the CDR3 is TGTGCCAGCAGCTTGGGGCGGGAGTGGGCAGATGAGCAGTTCTTC. Amino acids: CASSLGREWADEQFF.

The chain has TRBV28 and TRBJ2-6, with a tentative D call TRBD1 (6 bases). The CDR3 spans 15 residues. Germline lookup yields CDR1 MDHEN and CDR2 SYDVKM. Trimming shortened V by 5 bases and J by 4 bases, and 12 bases separated the two germline ends. CDR3 bases: TGTGCCAGCAGTCTAACAGGGACCGGGGCCAACGTCCTGACTTTC. It encodes CASSLTGTGANVLTF.

The chain employs TRBV11-2 and TRBJ1-1; D is uncertain. V lost 4 bases and J lost 7, with 16 bases in between. The CDR3 contains 14 residues. The V gene's germline CDR1 is SGHAT and CDR2 FQNNGV. The CDR3 DNA follows: TGTGCCAGCAGCTCCCTTTCAGGCCGTGGTGAAGCTTTCTTT. Encoded protein: CASSSLSGRGEAFF.

This clone was recorded once. The CDR3 sequence: CASSRDSPPYEQYF. CDR3 in DNA: TGCGCCAGCAGCCGGGACAGTCCTCCCTACGAGCAGTACTTC. The chain recombines TRBV5-1 with TRBJ2-7; 7 bases map to TRBD1. The CDR3 extends over 14 amino acids. The trim removed 4 bases at V and 2 bases at J, leaving 6 bases unmatched. Germline V gives CDR1 SGHRS, CDR2 YFSETQ.

V usage is TRBV5-4 and J usage is TRBJ2-1; 9 bases line up with TRBD2. The J segment lost 5 bases and the V segment lost 4 bases, leaving 7 bases of the junction unmatched. Germline loops: CDR1 SGHNT, CDR2 YYREEE (reference sequence). CDR3 length: 15 residues. The CDR3 reads CASSDPGLAHNEQFF. CDR3 in DNA: TGTGCCAGCAGCGACCCGGGACTAGCTCACAATGAGCAGTTCTTC.

The chain is built from TRBV30 and TRBJ1-3; D is ambiguous. V lost 1 base and J 4 bases, leaving 5 bases between the germline ends. The V gene's germline CDR1 is GTSNPN and CDR2 SVGIG (reference sequence). The CDR3 is 12 residues long. The CDR3: CAWSGAGNTIYF. CDR3 DNA sequence: TGTGCCTGGAGTGGAGCCGGAAACACCATATATTTT.

The chain carries TRBV5-6 and TRBJ1-2; D is possibly TRBD1 (6 bases). The CDR3 length is 11 residues. CDR1 is SGHDT, CDR2 YYEEEE, per germline. Deletions cut 4 bases from V and 8 bases from J, with 9 bases between. The CDR3 reads CASSPGEGYTF. The CDR3 coding sequence is TGTGCCAGCAGCCCAGGGGAGGGCTACACCTTC.

This clone appeared a single time. CDR3 bases: TGTGCCAGCAGCGCCGCAGGGAAGAGCTCTGGGGCCAACGTCCTGACTTTC. Translating it yields CASSAAGKSSGANVLTF. The chain employs TRBV28 and TRBJ2-6; D is possibly TRBD1 (5 bases). The CDR3 length is 17 residues. V was clipped by 6 bases and J by 0 bases, with 15 bases between them. The V gene's germline CDR1 is MDHEN and CDR2 SYDVKM.

The V and J genes are TRBV7-9 and TRBJ2-1; D is uncertain. The germline gives CDR1 SEHNR, CDR2 FQNEAQ (reference sequence). Trimming shortened V by 1 base and J by 5 bases, and 9 bases separated the two germline ends. The CDR3 has 14 amino acids. The CDR3 region is CASSLDDWDNEQFF. Written as DNA, the CDR3 is TGTGCCAGCAGCTTAGATGACTGGGACAATGAGCAGTTCTTC.